Listed below are T cell receptor beta chains from one sample, sequenced in a study of shared clonotypes between healthy human individuals. Measured with immunoSEQ multiplex PCR; TCRdb has only the in-frame clones, and not every one. Of around 2,000,000 clones in the sample, roughly 96% were seen once. Material for sequencing was naive CD4+ T cells sorted from blood. The receptors originated from a man between 18 and 29 years old in good health. CDR3s leave out the opening cysteine and the closing phenylalanine or tryptophan. The order of the fields is CDR3 protein, V gene, J gene.

ASSTSDRARETQY	TRBV6-5	TRBJ2-5
ASSFPGLAGVY	TRBV5-4	TRBJ2-7
ASSTGAVYNEQF	TRBV11-3	TRBJ2-1
ASSFRTDGNTIY	TRBV7-2	TRBJ1-3
SSRQGGGLTTDTQY	TRBV29-1	TRBJ2-3
SVVYEGGGRTEAF	TRBV29-1	TRBJ1-1
ASRGAGGSSYEQY	TRBV6-5	TRBJ2-7
ASSPDLKQPQH	TRBV5-1	TRBJ1-5
ASSSGVLAGDPTDTQY	TRBV7-2	TRBJ2-3
ATHEWGASYNEQF	TRBV6-5	TRBJ2-1
ATSRGRTDTQY	TRBV15	TRBJ2-3